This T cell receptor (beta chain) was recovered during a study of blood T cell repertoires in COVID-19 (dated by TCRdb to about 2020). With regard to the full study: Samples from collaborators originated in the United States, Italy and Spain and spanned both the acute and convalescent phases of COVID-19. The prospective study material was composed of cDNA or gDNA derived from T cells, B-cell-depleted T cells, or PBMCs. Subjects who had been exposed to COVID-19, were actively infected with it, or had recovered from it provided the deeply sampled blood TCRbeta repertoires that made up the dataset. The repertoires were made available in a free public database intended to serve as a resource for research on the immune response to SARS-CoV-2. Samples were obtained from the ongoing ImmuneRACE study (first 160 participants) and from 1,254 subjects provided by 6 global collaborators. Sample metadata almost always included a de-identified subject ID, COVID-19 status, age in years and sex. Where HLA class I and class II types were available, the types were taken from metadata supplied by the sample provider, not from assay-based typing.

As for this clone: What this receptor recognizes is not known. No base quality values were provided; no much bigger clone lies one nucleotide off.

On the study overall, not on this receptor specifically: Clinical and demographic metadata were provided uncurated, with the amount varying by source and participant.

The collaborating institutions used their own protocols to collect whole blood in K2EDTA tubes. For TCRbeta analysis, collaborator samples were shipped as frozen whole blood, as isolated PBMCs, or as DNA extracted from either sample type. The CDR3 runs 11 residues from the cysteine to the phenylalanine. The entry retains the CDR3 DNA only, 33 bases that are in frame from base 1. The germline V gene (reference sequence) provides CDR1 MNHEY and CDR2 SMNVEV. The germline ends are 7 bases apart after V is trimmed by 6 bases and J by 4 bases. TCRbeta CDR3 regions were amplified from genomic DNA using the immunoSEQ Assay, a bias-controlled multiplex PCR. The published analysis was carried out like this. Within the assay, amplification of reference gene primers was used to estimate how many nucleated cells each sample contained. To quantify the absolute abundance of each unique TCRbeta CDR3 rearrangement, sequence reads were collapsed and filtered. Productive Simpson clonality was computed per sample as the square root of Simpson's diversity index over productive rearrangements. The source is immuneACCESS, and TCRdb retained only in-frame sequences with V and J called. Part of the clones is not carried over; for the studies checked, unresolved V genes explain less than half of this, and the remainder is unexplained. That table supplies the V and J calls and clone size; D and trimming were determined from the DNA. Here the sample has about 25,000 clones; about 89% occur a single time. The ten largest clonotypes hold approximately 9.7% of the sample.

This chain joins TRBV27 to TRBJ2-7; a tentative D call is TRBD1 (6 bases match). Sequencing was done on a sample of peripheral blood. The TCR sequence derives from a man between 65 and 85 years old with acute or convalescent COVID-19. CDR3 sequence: CASRQGYEQYF. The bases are TGTGCCAGCAGACAGGGTTACGAGCAGTACTTC.